These 11 T cell receptor beta chains originate from one sample sequenced in a study of cytomegalovirus exposure and HLA in healthy donors. In the PCR, 60 Vbeta and 13 Jbeta primers were used. TCRdb keeps only in-frame clones here, not all; method: immunoSEQ multiplex PCR. Seen here are 95,000 or so clones, approximately 80% observed once, and the top ten hold about 4.4%. The specimen sequenced was PBMCs. The receptors come from a woman in her seventies in good health and CMV-seropositive.

The J gene is TRBJ2-3, the V gene TRBV5-4; 9 nucleotides line up with TRBD2. This CDR3 region has 15 residues. Per germline, CDR1 SGHNT and CDR2 YYREEE (reference sequence). The ends lost 3 bases at V and 3 bases at J; junction bases unmatched: 5. The chain's CDR3 is CASSYNSGRTDTQYF. The CDR3 nucleotides are TGTGCCAGCAGCTATAATAGCGGGAGAACAGATACGCAGTATTTT.

The chain employs TRBV6-1 and TRBJ2-7, with D uncertain. Trimming removed 1 base at V and 5 bases at J, with 12 bases between. This CDR3 region has 14 residues. CDR1 is MNHNS and CDR2 is SASEGT in the germline V gene. The CDR3 sequence is CASSEDGRRHEQYF. The CDR3 DNA is TGTGCCAGCAGTGAAGACGGCAGGCGCCACGAGCAGTACTTC.

The V call is TRBV30, the J call TRBJ1-4; D uncertain. The CDR3 totals 15 residues. V was clipped by 7 bases and J by 2 bases, with 17 bases between them. CDR1 is GTSNPN, CDR2 SVGIG, per germline (reference sequence). The CDR3 here is CALQQHPGTNEKLFF. The DNA for the CDR3 is TGTGCCTTACAACAGCACCCGGGGACTAATGAAAAACTGTTTTTT.

The chain joins TRBV10-3 to TRBJ2-3, with TRBD1 matching 9 bases. CDR3 size: 16 residues. V lost 9 bases to trimming and J lost 2 bases; unmatched junction nucleotides: 12. Germline-derived CDR1 and CDR2 are ENHRY and SYGVKD. The CDR3: CAIRHGGQGLTDTQYF. In DNA form, the CDR3 reads TGTGCCATACGTCATGGGGGACAGGGCCTCACAGATACGCAGTATTTT.

V is TRBV4-2 and J is TRBJ1-2; D is unresolved. The ends were cut back, 4 bases at V and 3 bases at J, with 18 bases in the middle. The germline V gene has CDR1 LGHNA and CDR2 YNFKEQ. The CDR3 is 16 residues long. The CDR3 sequence: CASSPAKTGGHYGYTF. CDR3 bases: TGTGCCAGCAGCCCTGCCAAGACCGGAGGACACTATGGCTACACCTTC.

The chain employs TRBV10-3 and TRBJ2-1, with 9 bases matching TRBD2. Germline trimming cut 11 bases from V and 8 bases from J; bases unmatched to any gene: 16. In germline, CDR1 is ENHRY, CDR2 SYGVKD. This CDR3 has 15 amino acids. CDR3 loop: CAASLSSGESDEQFF. The CDR3, as DNA: TGTGCCGCATCACTTTCTAGCGGGGAAAGCGATGAGCAGTTCTTC.

The rearrangement uses TRBV21-1 and TRBJ2-3; TRBD1, the D gene given by the table, was not confirmed from the DNA. TRBV21-1 is classified as a pseudogene. There are 20 residues in the CDR3. The CDR3 sequence: CASSKGNLILCPTPTDTQYF. CDR3 DNA: TGTGCCAGCAGCAAAGGGAACCTAATTCTTTGCCCGACACCCACAGATACGCAGTATTTT.

V usage is TRBV5-1 and J usage is TRBJ2-5; perhaps TRBD1 as D (5 bases). V lost 0 bases to trimming and J lost 4 bases, with 16 bases between them. This CDR3 is built from 16 residues. CDR1 is SGHRS and CDR2 is YFSETQ in the germline V gene. The CDR3 sequence: CASSLAPAGLTETQYF. CDR3 nucleotides: TGCGCCAGCAGCTTGGCCCCGGCAGGGCTGACAGAGACCCAGTACTTC.

This clone turned up a few times. The chain is built from TRBV6-5 and TRBJ2-7, with D uncertain. Trimming left V 4 bases short and J 3 bases short, with 4 bases between. The germline CDR1 and CDR2 sequences are MNHEY and SVGAGI. CDR3 length: 11 residues. The CDR3 loop reads CASSSNYEQYF. The CDR3 region has the DNA TGTGCCAGCAGTTCCAACTACGAGCAGTACTTC.

The V call is TRBV19, the J call TRBJ2-1; D not resolved. CDR3 length: 15 amino acids. Germline CDR1 LNHDA, CDR2 SQIVND (reference sequence). V lost 5 bases, J lost 0 bases, and 11 bases lay in between. For the CDR3, the DNA is TGTGCCAGTAGTGTCATCGCGAGCTCCTACAATGAGCAGTTCTTC. This translates into CASSVIASSYNEQFF.

This chain connects TRBV19 to TRBJ1-5, with D hard to call. V was cut by 0 bases and J by 6 bases, with 6 bases left in between. Germline V lookup: CDR1 LNHDA, CDR2 SQIVND (reference sequence). The CDR3 runs 13 residues. The CDR3 DNA is TGTGCCAGTAGTATAGATGTCAGTCAGCCCCAGCATTTT. Protein product: CASSIDVSQPQHF.